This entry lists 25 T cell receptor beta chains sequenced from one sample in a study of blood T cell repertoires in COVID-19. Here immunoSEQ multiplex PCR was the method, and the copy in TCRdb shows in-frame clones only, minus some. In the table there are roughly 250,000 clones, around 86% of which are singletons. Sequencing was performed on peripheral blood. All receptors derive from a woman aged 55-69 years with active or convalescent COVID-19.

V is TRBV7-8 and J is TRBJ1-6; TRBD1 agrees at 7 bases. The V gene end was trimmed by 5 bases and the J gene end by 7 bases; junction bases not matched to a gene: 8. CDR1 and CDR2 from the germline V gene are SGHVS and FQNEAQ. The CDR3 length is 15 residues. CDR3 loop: CASSPWTGQNSPLHF. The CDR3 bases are TGTGCCAGCAGCCCGTGGACAGGCCAAAATTCACCCCTCCACTTT.

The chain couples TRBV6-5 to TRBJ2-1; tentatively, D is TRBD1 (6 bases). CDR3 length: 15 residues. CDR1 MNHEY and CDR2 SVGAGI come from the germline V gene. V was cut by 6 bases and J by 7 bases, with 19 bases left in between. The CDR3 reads CASRRQPGTLNEQFF. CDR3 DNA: TGTGCCAGCAGAAGGCAACCCGGGACATTAAATGAGCAGTTCTTC.

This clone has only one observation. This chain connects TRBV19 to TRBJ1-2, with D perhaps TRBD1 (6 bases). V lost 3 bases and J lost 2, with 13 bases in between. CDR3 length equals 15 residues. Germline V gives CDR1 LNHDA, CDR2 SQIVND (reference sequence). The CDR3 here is CASSILAGQNYGYTF. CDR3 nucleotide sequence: TGTGCCAGTAGTATCTTGGCCGGACAGAACTATGGCTACACCTTC.

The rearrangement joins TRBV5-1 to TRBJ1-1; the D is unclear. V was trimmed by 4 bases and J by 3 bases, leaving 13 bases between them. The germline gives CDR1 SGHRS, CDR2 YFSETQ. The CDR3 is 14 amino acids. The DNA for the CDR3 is TGCGCCAGCAGCCCCCTCACCGGGGACACTGAAGCTTTCTTT. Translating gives CASSPLTGDTEAFF.

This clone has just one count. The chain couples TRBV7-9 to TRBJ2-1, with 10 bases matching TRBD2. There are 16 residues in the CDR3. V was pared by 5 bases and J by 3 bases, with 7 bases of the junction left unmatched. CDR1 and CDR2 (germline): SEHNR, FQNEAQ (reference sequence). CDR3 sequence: CASSPVAGGSYNEQFF. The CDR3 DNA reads TGTGCCAGCAGCCCAGTAGCGGGGGGAAGCTACAATGAGCAGTTCTTC.

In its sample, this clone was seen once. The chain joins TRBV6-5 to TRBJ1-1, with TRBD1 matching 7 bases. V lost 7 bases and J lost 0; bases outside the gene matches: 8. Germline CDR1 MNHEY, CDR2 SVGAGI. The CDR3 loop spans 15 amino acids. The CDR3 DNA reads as TGTGCCAGCACCGCACCAGGGGGGCTGAACACTGAAGCTTTCTTT. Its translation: CASTAPGGLNTEAFF.

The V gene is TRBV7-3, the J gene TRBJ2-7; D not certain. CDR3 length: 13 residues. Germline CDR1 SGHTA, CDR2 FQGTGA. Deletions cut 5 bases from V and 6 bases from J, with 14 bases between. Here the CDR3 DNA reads TGTGCCAGCAGCCTCGGGTCGGGTTCCGAGCAGTACTTC. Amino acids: CASSLGSGSEQYF.

CDR3 in amino acids: CASRPELGGNTIYF. For the CDR3, the DNA is TGTGCCAGCAGACCCGAACTGGGCGGAAACACCATATATTTT. The rearrangement uses TRBV6-5 and TRBJ1-3; D gene unclear. Germline assignment: CDR1 MNHEY and CDR2 SVGAGI. This CDR3 has 14 residues. Trimming shortened V by 6 bases and J by 4 bases, and 13 bases separated the two germline ends.

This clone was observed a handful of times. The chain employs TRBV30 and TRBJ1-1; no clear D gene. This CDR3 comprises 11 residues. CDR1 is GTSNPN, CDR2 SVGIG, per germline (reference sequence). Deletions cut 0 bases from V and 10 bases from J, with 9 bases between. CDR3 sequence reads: CAWSVSTGAFF. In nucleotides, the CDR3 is TGTGCCTGGAGTGTTAGCACCGGAGCTTTCTTT.

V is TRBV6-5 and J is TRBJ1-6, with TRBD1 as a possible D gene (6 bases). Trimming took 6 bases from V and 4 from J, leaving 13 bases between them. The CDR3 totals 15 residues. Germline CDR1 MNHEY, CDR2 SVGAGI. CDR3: CASSMGTLYNSPLHF. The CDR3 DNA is TGTGCCAGCAGCATGGGGACACTTTATAATTCACCCCTCCACTTT.

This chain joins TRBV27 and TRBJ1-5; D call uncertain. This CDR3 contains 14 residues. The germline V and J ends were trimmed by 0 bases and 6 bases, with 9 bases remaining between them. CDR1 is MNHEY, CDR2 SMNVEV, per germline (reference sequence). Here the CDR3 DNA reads TGTGCCAGCAGTTTATCGGAGGTTACTCAGCCCCAGCATTTT. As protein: CASSLSEVTQPQHF.

This CDR3 reads CASSESKVPTGTYPSGANVLTF. Written as DNA, the CDR3 is TGCGCCAGCAGTGAGTCTAAGGTCCCAACCGGGACATACCCTTCTGGGGCCAACGTCCTGACTTTC. The chain combines TRBV10-1 with TRBJ2-6, with D maybe TRBD1 (6 bases). The CDR3 covers 22 residues. V was pared by 0 bases and J by 1 base, with 25 bases between. Germline loops: CDR1 WNHNN, CDR2 SYGVQD (reference sequence).

The CDR3 reads CASSEDAGGRTNEKLFF. In DNA, the CDR3 is TGTGCCAGCAGTGAGGATGCGGGGGGGCGAACTAATGAAAAACTGTTTTTT. This chain joins TRBV6-1 and TRBJ1-4, with D maybe TRBD1 (6 bases). V lost 3 bases and J lost 1, with 15 bases in between. The CDR3 extends over 17 amino acids. CDR1 and CDR2 (germline): MNHNS, SASEGT.

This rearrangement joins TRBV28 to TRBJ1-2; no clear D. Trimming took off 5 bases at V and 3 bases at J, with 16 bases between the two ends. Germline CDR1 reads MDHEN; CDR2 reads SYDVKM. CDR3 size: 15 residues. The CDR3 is CASSKPGIHYYGYTF. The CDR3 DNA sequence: TGTGCCAGCAGTAAACCGGGGATTCATTACTATGGCTACACCTTC.

The CDR3 sequence is CSVESNYGYTF. CDR3 nucleotide sequence: TGCAGCGTTGAGAGTAACTATGGCTACACCTTC. The chain employs TRBV29-1 and TRBJ1-2; D remains ambiguous. The CDR3 is 11 residues long. V lost 3 bases to trimming and J lost 1 base, with 3 bases between them. Germline CDR1 and CDR2: SQVTM and ANQGSEA.

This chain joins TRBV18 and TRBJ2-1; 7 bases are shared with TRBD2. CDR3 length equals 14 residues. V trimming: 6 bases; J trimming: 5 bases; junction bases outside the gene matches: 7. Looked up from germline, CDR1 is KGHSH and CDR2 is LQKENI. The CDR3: CASSRGGGNNEQFF. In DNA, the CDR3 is TGTGCCAGCTCCCGCGGCGGGGGAAACAATGAGCAGTTCTTC.

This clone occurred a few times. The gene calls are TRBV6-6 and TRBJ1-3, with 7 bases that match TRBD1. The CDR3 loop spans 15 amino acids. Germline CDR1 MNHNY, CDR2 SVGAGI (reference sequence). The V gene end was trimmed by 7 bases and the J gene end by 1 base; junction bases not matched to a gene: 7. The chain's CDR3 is CASKRGRGSGNTIYF. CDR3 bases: TGTGCCAGCAAGAGGGGGCGCGGGTCTGGAAACACCATATATTTT.

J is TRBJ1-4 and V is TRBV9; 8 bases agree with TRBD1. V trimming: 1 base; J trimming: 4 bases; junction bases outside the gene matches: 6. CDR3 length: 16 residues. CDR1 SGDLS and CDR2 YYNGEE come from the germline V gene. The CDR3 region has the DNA TGTGCCAGCAGCGTAACAGGGGGTGTAGGTAATGAAAAACTGTTTTTT. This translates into CASSVTGGVGNEKLFF. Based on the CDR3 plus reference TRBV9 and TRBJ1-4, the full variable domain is DSGVTQTPKHLITATGQRVTLRCSPRSGDLSVYWYQQSLDQGLQFLIQYYNGEERAKGNILERFSAQQFPDLHSELNLSSLELGDSALYFCASSVTGGVGNEKLFFGSGTQLSVL.

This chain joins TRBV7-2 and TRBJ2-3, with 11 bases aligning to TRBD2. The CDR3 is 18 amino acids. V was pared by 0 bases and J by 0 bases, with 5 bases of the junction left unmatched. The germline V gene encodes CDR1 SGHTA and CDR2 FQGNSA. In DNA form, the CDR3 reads TGTGCCAGCAGCTTAGCCCTCACTAGCGGGGGAAGCACAGATACGCAGTATTTT. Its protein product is CASSLALTSGGSTDTQYF.

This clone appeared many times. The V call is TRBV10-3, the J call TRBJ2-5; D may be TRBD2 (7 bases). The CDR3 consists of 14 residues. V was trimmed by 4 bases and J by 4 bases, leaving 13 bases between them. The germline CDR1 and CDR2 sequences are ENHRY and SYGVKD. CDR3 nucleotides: TGTGCCATCAGTGCCCCGGGGGGCTCAGAGACCCAGTACTTC. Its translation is CAISAPGGSETQYF.

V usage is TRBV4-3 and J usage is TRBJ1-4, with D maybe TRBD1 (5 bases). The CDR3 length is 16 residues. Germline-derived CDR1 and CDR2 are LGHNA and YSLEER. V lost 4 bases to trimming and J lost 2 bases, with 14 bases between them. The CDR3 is CASSPRGGGTNEKLFF. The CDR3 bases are TGCGCCAGCAGCCCCCGGGGTGGGGGGACTAATGAAAAACTGTTTTTT.

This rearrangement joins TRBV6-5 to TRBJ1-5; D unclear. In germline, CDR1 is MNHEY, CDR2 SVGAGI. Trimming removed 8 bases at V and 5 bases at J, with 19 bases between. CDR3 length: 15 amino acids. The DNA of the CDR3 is TGTGCCAGCGCAGTGGGCCCCCGGGAGGATCAGCCCCAGCATTTT. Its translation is CASAVGPREDQPQHF.

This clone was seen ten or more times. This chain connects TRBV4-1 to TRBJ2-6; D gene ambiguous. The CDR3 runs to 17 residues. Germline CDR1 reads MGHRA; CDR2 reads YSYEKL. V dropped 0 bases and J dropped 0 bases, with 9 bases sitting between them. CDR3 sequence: CASSQEHVSSGANVLTF. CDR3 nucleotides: TGCGCCAGCAGCCAAGAGCATGTCAGCTCTGGGGCCAACGTCCTGACTTTC.

The chain's CDR3 is CAWSVQAEQPQHF. CDR3 DNA: TGTGCCTGGAGTGTACAGGCTGAACAGCCCCAGCATTTT. The chain is built from TRBV30 and TRBJ1-5; the D gene is possibly TRBD1 (5 bases). Germline V gives CDR1 GTSNPN, CDR2 SVGIG (reference sequence). Between the trimmed V and J ends, which lost 0 bases and 7 bases, there was a span of 10 bases. This CDR3 spans 13 amino acids. Full variable domain (missing parts from reference TRBV30 and TRBJ1-5): SQTIHQWPATLVQPVGSPLSLECTVEGTSNPNLYWYRQAAGRGLQLLFYSVGIGQISSEVPQNLSASRPQDRQFILSSKKLLLSDSGFYLCAWSVQAEQPQHFGDGTRLSIL.

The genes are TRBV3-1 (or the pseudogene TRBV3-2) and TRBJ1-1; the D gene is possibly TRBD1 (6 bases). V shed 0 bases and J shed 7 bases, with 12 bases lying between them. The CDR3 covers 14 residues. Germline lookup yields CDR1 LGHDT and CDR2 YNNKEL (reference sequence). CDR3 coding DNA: TGTGCCAGCAGCCAAGACGGGGGGACACGTGAAGCTTTCTTT. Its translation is CASSQDGGTREAFF.